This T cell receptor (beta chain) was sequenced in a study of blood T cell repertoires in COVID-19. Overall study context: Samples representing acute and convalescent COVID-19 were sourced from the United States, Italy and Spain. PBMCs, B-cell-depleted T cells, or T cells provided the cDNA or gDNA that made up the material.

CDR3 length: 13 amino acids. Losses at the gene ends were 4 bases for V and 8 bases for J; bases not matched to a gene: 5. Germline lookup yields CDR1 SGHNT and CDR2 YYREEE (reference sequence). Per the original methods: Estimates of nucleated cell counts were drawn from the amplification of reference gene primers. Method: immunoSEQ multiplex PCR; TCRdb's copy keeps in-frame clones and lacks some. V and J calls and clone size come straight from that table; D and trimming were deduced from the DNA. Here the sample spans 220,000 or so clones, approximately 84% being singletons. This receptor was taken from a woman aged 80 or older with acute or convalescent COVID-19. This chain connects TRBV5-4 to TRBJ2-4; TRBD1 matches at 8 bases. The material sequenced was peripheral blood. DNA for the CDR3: TGTGCCAGCAGCCACGGACAGGGCTACATTCAGTACTTC. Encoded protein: CASSHGQGYIQYF.